In its sample, the clone carrying this T cell receptor (beta chain) was seen once. The antigen is undetermined. Prior to sequencing, the ViraFEST assay stimulated PBMC with viral peptide pools, which expanded the antigen-specific CD4+ T cells. Once cultured for approximately ten days, the cells underwent separation to obtain CD4+ T cells. The vaccine given was either BNT162b2 or mRNA-1273, in two doses. Trimming removed 4 bases from V and 10 bases from J, with 8 bases in between. The V gene's germline CDR1 is SQVTM and CDR2 ANQGSEA. CDR3 length: 10 residues. This record belongs to a study of vaccination effects on CD4 cells after COVID-19. Assay used: immunoSEQ multiplex PCR; TCRdb lists only in-frame clones, some missing. The sample contains 60,000 to 90,000 clones, about 80% of which appear only once.

The material sequenced was CD4+ T cells from PBMCs cultured with HCoV-229E spike peptides, taken after COVID-19 vaccination. This clonotype was obtained from a human donor who received a COVID-19 vaccine. This sequence joins TRBV29-1 and TRBJ2-1; D is perhaps TRBD1 (5 bases). The CDR3 DNA is TGCAGCGTTGCTTGGGGCGAGCAGTTCTTC. Translation gives CSVAWGEQFF.